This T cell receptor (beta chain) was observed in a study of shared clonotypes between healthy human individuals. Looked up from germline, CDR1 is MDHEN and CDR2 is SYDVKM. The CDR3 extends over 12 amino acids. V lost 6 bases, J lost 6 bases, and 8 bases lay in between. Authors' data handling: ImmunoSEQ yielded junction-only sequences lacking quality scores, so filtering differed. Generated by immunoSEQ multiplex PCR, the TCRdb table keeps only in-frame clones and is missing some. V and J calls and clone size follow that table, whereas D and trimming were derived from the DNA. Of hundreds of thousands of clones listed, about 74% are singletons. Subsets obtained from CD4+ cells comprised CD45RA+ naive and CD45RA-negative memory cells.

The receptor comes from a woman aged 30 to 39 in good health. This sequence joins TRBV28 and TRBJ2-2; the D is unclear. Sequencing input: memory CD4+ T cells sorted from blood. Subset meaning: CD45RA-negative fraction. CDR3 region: CASRLGPGELFF. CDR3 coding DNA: TGTGCCAGCAGACTTGGACCCGGGGAGCTGTTTTTT.